The 23 T cell receptor beta chains in this list originate from one sample, sequenced in a study of blood T cell repertoires in COVID-19. The method was immunoSEQ multiplex PCR; TCRdb's version includes in-frame clones alone and lacks a portion of them. The repertoire holds 70,000 to 90,000 clones, with 78% as singletons. The sequenced material came from peripheral blood. Receptors were obtained from a human donor in a cohort sampled during active COVID-19.

J is TRBJ2-7 and V is TRBV28; 8 nucleotides agree with TRBD1. Losses at the gene ends were 4 bases for V and 2 bases for J; bases not matched to a gene: 1. Germline-derived CDR1 and CDR2 are MDHEN and SYDVKM. CDR3 size: 13 residues. Written as DNA, the CDR3 is TGTGCCAGCAGTTGGGACAGGACCTACGAGCAGTACTTC. Translated: CASSWDRTYEQYF.

The chain links TRBV6-1 to TRBJ1-5; TRBD1 matches 8 bases. J lost 0 bases, V lost 4 bases, and 5 bases had no gene match. CDR1 is MNHNS, CDR2 SASEGT, per germline. This CDR3 has 16 residues. This CDR3 is CASSAPGGYSNQPQHF. CDR3 DNA: TGTGCCAGCAGTGCCCCAGGGGGCTATAGCAATCAGCCCCAGCATTTT.

This rearrangement joins TRBV5-4 to TRBJ2-1; the match to TRBD2 covers 11 bases. The J segment lost 7 bases and the V segment lost 4 bases, leaving 7 bases of the junction unmatched. This CDR3 comprises 15 residues. Germline V lookup: CDR1 SGHNT, CDR2 YYREEE (reference sequence). This chain's CDR3 is CASSLLAGVSNEQFF. The DNA for the CDR3 is TGTGCCAGCAGCCTACTAGCGGGGGTGTCGAATGAGCAGTTCTTC.

The V call is TRBV27, the J call TRBJ1-2; TRBD1 is a possible D gene (5 bases). The CDR3 is made up of 15 amino acids. Per germline, CDR1 MNHEY and CDR2 SMNVEV (reference sequence). Trimming shortened V by 3 bases and J by 4 bases, and 15 bases separated the two germline ends. This CDR3 reads CASSFIDRGSYGYTF. The CDR3 nucleotides are TGTGCCAGCAGTTTTATCGATCGGGGGTCCTATGGCTACACCTTC.

The genes are TRBV19 and TRBJ1-2; 9 nucleotides agree with TRBD1. From germline, CDR1 is LNHDA and CDR2 SQIVND (reference sequence). The CDR3 sequence is 15 residues long. Trimming at V came to 3 bases and at J to 4 bases, leaving 6 bases not matched to a gene. The CDR3 loop is CASSIPGQGGYGYTF. For the CDR3, the DNA is TGTGCCAGTAGTATCCCGGGACAGGGAGGCTATGGCTACACCTTC.

V and J are TRBV9 and TRBJ2-1; the D gene is possibly TRBD2 (6 bases). The CDR3 is 14 residues long. CDR1 and CDR2 (germline): SGDLS, YYNGEE. Trimming took off 0 bases at V and 10 bases at J, with 14 bases between the two ends. In DNA, the CDR3 is TGTGCCAGCAGCGTAGAGGAGGGATGGGACGAGCAGTTCTTC. Translation gives CASSVEEGWDEQFF.

This chain joins TRBV30 and TRBJ1-2; D might be TRBD1 (6 bases). Per the germline V gene, CDR1 is GTSNPN and CDR2 is SVGIG (reference sequence). V was pared by 2 bases and J by 6 bases, with 19 bases between. The CDR3 loop spans 15 amino acids. The CDR3 region is CAWSRSRGTMDGYTF. The CDR3 nucleotides are TGTGCCTGGAGTCGATCTAGGGGGACGATGGATGGCTACACCTTC.

J is TRBJ2-7 and V is TRBV5-3, with D unclear. TRBV5-3 is an ORF, with its function uncertain. This CDR3 comprises 15 residues. Trimming took off 4 bases at V and 0 bases at J, with 14 bases between the two ends. The CDR3 DNA sequence: TGTGCCAGAAGCAACCATCCAGCGTTCTCCTACGAGCAGTACGTC. It is translated as CARSNHPAFSYEQYV.

The chain employs TRBV7-9 and TRBJ2-7; 10 bases line up with TRBD1. With V trimmed by 5 bases and J by 5 bases, 6 bases remained unmatched. The CDR3 consists of 14 residues. Germline values: CDR1 SEHNR, CDR2 FQNEAQ (reference sequence). CDR3 region: CASSGTGVGDEQYV. CDR3 DNA: TGTGCCAGCAGCGGGACAGGGGTGGGAGACGAGCAGTACGTC.

The genes are TRBV5-4 and TRBJ2-3, with 7 bases matching TRBD1. The germline V gene has CDR1 SGHNT and CDR2 YYREEE (reference sequence). Trimming took 4 bases from V and 0 from J; bases not matched to a gene: 2. There are 14 residues in the CDR3. Written as DNA, the CDR3 is TGTGCCAGCAGCCTACAGGGGAGCACAGATACGCAGTATTTT. Translating it yields CASSLQGSTDTQYF.

The V call is TRBV5-4, the J call TRBJ1-2; D may be TRBD1 (5 bases). CDR1 and CDR2 (germline): SGHNT, YYREEE (reference sequence). The CDR3 loop spans 11 amino acids. Trimming shortened V by 4 bases and J by 4 bases, and 5 bases separated the two germline ends. CDR3 in amino acids: CASSTGYGYTF. CDR3 bases: TGTGCCAGCAGCACAGGCTATGGCTACACCTTC.

The chain combines TRBV11-3 with TRBJ2-2, with TRBD2 matching 7 bases. CDR1 is SGHNT and CDR2 is YENEEA in the germline V gene. J was trimmed by 6 bases and V by 5 bases; bases with no gene match: 15. The CDR3 spans 17 residues. CDR3 loop: CASSAVRWEGRAGELFF. The CDR3 DNA sequence: TGTGCCAGCAGCGCGGTTCGCTGGGAGGGCCGAGCCGGGGAGCTGTTTTTT.

This chain links TRBV5-6 with TRBJ1-1; maybe TRBD1 (6 bases). CDR3 length equals 13 residues. V dropped 2 bases and J dropped 5 bases, with 10 bases sitting between them. Germline loops: CDR1 SGHDT, CDR2 YYEEEE. The CDR3 here is CASSLTGWTEAFF. The CDR3 DNA reads TGTGCCAGCAGCTTAACAGGGTGGACTGAAGCTTTCTTT. Filled out from reference TRBV5-6 and TRBJ1-1, the complete variable domain reads DAGVTQSPTHLIKTRGQQVTLRCSPKSGHDTVSWYQQALGQGPQFIFQYYEEEERQRGNFPDRFSGHQFPNYSSELNVNALLLGDSALYLCASSLTGWTEAFFGQGTRLTVV.

The chain uses TRBV2 and TRBJ2-5; TRBD2 agrees at 9 bases. With 7 bases clipped from V and 4 bases from J, the junction kept 7 bases outside the gene matches. Looked up from germline, CDR1 is SNHLY and CDR2 is FYNNEI. This CDR3 contains 14 residues. The CDR3 here is CASTAGLARETQYF. CDR3 bases: TGTGCCAGCACCGCCGGACTAGCGAGAGAGACCCAGTACTTC.

The chain carries TRBV3-1 (or the pseudogene TRBV3-2) and TRBJ1-2; D perhaps matches TRBD1 (6 bases). The germline V and J ends were trimmed by 2 bases and 4 bases, with 20 bases remaining between them. CDR1 is LGHDT, CDR2 YNNKEL, per germline (reference sequence). There are 17 residues in the CDR3. The CDR3 nucleotides are TGTGCCAGCAGCCAAAGTGCCCTAGGGGGGGGTAGCTATGGCTACACCTTC. Residues: CASSQSALGGGSYGYTF.

V is TRBV9 and J is TRBJ2-5, with 10 bases identical to TRBD2. Germline CDR1 reads SGDLS; CDR2 reads YYNGEE. The CDR3 runs 17 residues. J was trimmed by 1 base and V by 0 bases; bases with no gene match: 6. The CDR3 sequence: CASSVEQRLAGQETQYF. As DNA, the CDR3 is TGTGCCAGCAGCGTAGAACAGCGACTAGCGGGCCAAGAGACCCAGTACTTC.

V usage is TRBV4-1 and J usage is TRBJ1-6, with D possibly being TRBD1 (6 bases). CDR1 and CDR2 (germline): MGHRA, YSYEKL. This CDR3 comprises 14 residues. Trimming removed 0 bases at V and 6 bases at J, with 6 bases between. The CDR3 bases are TGCGCCAGCAGCCAAGAGGGGGCTAATTCACCCCTCCACTTT. Translation gives CASSQEGANSPLHF.

The V call is TRBV9, the J call TRBJ2-7, with 9 bases matching TRBD2. Germline CDR1 is SGDLS and CDR2 is YYNGEE. CDR3 length: 15 amino acids. V was pared by 1 base and J by 1 base, with 3 bases of the junction left unmatched. The CDR3 loop reads CASSVSSGGSYEQYF. The CDR3 bases are TGTGCCAGCAGCGTATCCAGCGGGGGGTCCTACGAGCAGTACTTC.

The gene calls are TRBV7-2 and TRBJ2-2, with D unresolved. The CDR3 is made up of 15 amino acids. Trimming shortened V by 1 base and J by 5 bases, and 11 bases separated the two germline ends. Germline CDR1 and CDR2: SGHTA and FQGNSA. The CDR3 loop reads CASSLGIASTGELFF. The CDR3 coding sequence is TGTGCCAGCAGCTTAGGTATCGCGTCTACCGGGGAGCTGTTTTTT.

This rearrangement joins TRBV27 to TRBJ1-1; 8 nucleotides match TRBD1. Trimming took 5 bases from V and 3 from J; bases not matched to a gene: 8. Germline loops: CDR1 MNHEY, CDR2 SMNVEV (reference sequence). The CDR3 consists of 15 residues. The CDR3, as DNA: TGTGCCAGCAGTACGAAACAGACAGGGGACACTGAAGCTTTCTTT. Amino acid sequence: CASSTKQTGDTEAFF.

The V gene is TRBV3-1 (or the pseudogene TRBV3-2), the J gene TRBJ2-2; 8 bases line up with TRBD2. The CDR3 covers 16 residues. J gave up 5 bases and V 4 bases, and 9 bases lay outside the gene matches. Looked up from germline, CDR1 is LGHDT and CDR2 is YNNKEL (reference sequence). The CDR3 reads CASSRRTSRSTGELFF. In nucleotides, the CDR3 is TGTGCCAGCAGCCGTCGGACTAGCCGAAGTACCGGGGAGCTGTTTTTT.

The rearrangement links TRBV6-2 or TRBV6-3 to TRBJ2-3; D might be TRBD2 (5 bases). Deletions cut 6 bases from V and 0 bases from J, with 13 bases between. Germline V lookup: CDR1 MNHEY, CDR2 SVGEGT. CDR3 size: 15 residues. CDR3 in DNA: TGTGCCAGCAGCCCTACCCGGACTAGCACAGATACGCAGTATTTT. It encodes CASSPTRTSTDTQYF.

The rearrangement joins TRBV5-8 to TRBJ2-2, with 9 bases aligning to TRBD1. Germline assignment: CDR1 SGHTS and CDR2 YDEGEE. V shed 4 bases, J shed 6 bases, and the junction held 7 bases outside the gene matches. The CDR3 spans 15 residues. The CDR3 here is CASSGNRGRSGELFF. The CDR3 DNA sequence: TGTGCCAGCAGCGGGAACAGGGGGCGTTCCGGGGAGCTGTTTTTT.